This section outlines one T cell receptor beta chain sequence together with its context. The time point here: pretreatment peripheral blood. This sample is drawn from a study of PD-L1 blockade in urothelial cancer. Looking at the study overall: Analyzed time points were 3 weeks (second dose) and 6 weeks after therapy began.

Repertoires were generated with immunoSEQ multiplex PCR, while TCRdb's copy carries only in-frame clones and drops some. The top ten clones hold approximately 3.7% of a sample with 50,000 or so clones, about 68% of them seen once. The CDR3 sequence is 18 residues long. The V gene end was trimmed by 2 bases and the J gene end by 4 bases; junction bases not matched to a gene: 10. Germline V CDR1 and CDR2: SGHTA, FQGNSA. The sequenced sample was PBMCs, obtained around atezolizumab (anti-PD-L1) treatment. The sequence derives from a man in his 70s with urothelial cancer. This chain joins TRBV7-2 and TRBJ2-2, with TRBD1 matching over 10 bases. This CDR3 is CASSLPGWDRGATGELFF. The CDR3 nucleotides read TGTGCCAGCAGCTTACCAGGATGGGACAGGGGAGCCACCGGGGAGCTGTTTTTT.